This paragraph reports one T cell receptor (beta chain). Antigen specificity is unknown. The length of the CDR3 is 12 residues. The germline V gene has CDR1 SEHNR and CDR2 FQNEAQ (reference sequence). Trimming took 8 bases from V and 4 from J, leaving 11 bases between them. These data come from a study of human T cells and chemical hapten exposure. On the study more broadly: Each patient's scalp received weekly diphenylcyclopropenone throughout the approximately 23-week study. Study results and limitations: After DPC sensitization, TCRs above 1 in 1000 frequency showed no change. Alopecia in all donors means immunity may differ from healthy individuals.

Time point specified: pre-sensitization, week 0. Treatment denoted: therapeutic diphenylcyclopropenone sensitization with weekly scalp DPC. The total RNA was obtained from whole blood that was not fractionated. Alopecia patients between 18 and 70 years old and suitable for DPC were used as donors. TCRdb re-derived calls from the RACE reads in MiXCR, one entry per CDR3 protein. The top ten clones hold 25% to 30% of a sample with almost 35,000 distinct CDR3 sequences, 10% of them seen once. Sequencing used whole blood, obtained in connection with sensitization to the hapten diphenylcyclopropenone (DPC). The TCR sequence derives from a man aged 50-60 years with alopecia areata. Some clones in this sample may be carry-over from other donors' samples. V is TRBV7-9 and J is TRBJ1-1, with D perhaps matching TRBD1 (5 bases). This CDR3 reads CASGAPGTEAFF. CDR3 DNA: TGTGCCAGCGGGGCCCCCGGCACTGAAGCTTTCTTT. Full variable domain (remainder filled in from reference TRBV7-9 and TRBJ1-1): DTGVSQNPRHKITKRGQNVTFRCDPISEHNRLYWYRQTLGQGPEFLTYFQNEAQLEKSRLLSDRFSAERPKGSFSTLEIQRTEQGDSAMYLCASGAPGTEAFFGQGTRLTVV.